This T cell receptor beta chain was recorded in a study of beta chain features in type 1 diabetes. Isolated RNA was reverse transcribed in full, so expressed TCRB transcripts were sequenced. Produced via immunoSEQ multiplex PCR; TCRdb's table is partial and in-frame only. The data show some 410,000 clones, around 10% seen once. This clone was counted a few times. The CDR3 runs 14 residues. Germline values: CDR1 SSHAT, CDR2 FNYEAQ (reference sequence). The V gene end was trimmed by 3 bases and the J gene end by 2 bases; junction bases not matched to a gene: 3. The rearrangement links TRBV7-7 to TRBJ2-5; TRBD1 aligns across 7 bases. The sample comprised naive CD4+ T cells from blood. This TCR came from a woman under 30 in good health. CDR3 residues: CASSFGTAQETQYF. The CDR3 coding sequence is TGTGCCAGCAGCTTCGGGACAGCTCAAGAGACCCAGTACTTC.